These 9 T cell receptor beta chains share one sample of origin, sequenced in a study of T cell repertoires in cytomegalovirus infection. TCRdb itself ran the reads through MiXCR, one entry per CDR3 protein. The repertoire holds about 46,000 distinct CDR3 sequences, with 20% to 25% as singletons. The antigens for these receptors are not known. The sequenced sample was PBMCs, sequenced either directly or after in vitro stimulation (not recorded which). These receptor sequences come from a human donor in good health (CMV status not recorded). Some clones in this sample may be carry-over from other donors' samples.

The CDR3 loop is CSAVDSRTEVEKLFF. The CDR3 nucleotides are TGCAGTGCAGTGGACAGTCGTACAGAGGTAGAAAAACTGTTTTTT. This sequence joins TRBV20-1 and TRBJ1-4; tentative D call: TRBD1 (6 bases). From germline, CDR1 is DFQATT and CDR2 SNEGSKA (reference sequence). The V end was cut by 6 bases, the J end by 8 bases, with 22 bases between. The CDR3 extends over 15 amino acids.

The CDR3 loop is CAISDLTKGVGYEQYF. CDR3 in DNA: TGTGCCATCAGTGACCTAACGAAGGGGGTGGGCTACGAGCAGTACTTC. This chain uses TRBV10-3 with TRBJ2-7; D perhaps matches TRBD1 (6 bases). Trimming took 3 bases from V and 3 from J, leaving 18 bases between them. Per germline, CDR1 ENHRY and CDR2 SYGVKD. The CDR3 extends over 16 amino acids.

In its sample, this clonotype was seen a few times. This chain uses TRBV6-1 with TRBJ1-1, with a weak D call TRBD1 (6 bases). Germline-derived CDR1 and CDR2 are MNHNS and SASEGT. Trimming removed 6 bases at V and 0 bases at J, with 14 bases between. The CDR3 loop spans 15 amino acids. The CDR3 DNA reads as TGTGCCAGCAGGATTTACAGGGAGGTGAACACTGAAGCTTTCTTT. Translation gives CASRIYREVNTEAFF.

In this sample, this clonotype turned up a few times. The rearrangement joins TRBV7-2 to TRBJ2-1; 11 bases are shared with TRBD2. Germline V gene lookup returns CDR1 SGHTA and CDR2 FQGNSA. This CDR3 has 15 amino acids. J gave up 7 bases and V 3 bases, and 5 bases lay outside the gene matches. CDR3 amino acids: CASSFSGRAVNEQFF. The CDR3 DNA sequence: TGTGCCAGCAGCTTTAGCGGGAGGGCCGTGAATGAGCAGTTCTTC.

CDR3 DNA sequence: TGTGCCAGCAGCGTAGCTACGGGACTATCGGAGACCCAGTACTTC. Translation gives CASSVATGLSETQYF. The chain links TRBV9 to TRBJ2-5; 7 nucleotides line up with TRBD2. CDR1 SGDLS and CDR2 YYNGEE come from the germline V gene. V shed 0 bases and J 5 bases; nucleotides not matched to a gene: 7. This CDR3 has 15 amino acids.

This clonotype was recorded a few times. The CDR3 coding sequence is TGTGCCAGCACTTCCAGGGGGGACAGCTACCTCCTTAATGGCTACACCTTC. It specifies CASTSRGDSYLLNGYTF. V usage is TRBV7-9 and J usage is TRBJ1-2, with 7 bases fitting TRBD1. The CDR3 is 17 residues long. Trimming at V came to 7 bases and at J to 6 bases, leaving 20 bases not matched to a gene. Looked up from germline, CDR1 is SEHNR and CDR2 is FQNEAQ (reference sequence). The variable domain in full, completed from reference TRBV7-9 and TRBJ1-2, reads DTGVSQNPRHKITKRGQNVTFRCDPISEHNRLYWYRQTLGQGPEFLTYFQNEAQLEKSRLLSDRFSAERPKGSFSTLEIQRTEQGDSAMYLCASTSRGDSYLLNGYTFGSGTRLTVV.

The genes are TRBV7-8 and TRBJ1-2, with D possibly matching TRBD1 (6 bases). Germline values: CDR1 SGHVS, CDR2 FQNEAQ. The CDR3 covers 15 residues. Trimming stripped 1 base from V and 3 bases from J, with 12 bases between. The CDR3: CASSLGGQDHYGYTF. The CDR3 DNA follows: TGTGCCAGCAGCTTAGGGGGACAAGACCACTATGGCTACACCTTC.

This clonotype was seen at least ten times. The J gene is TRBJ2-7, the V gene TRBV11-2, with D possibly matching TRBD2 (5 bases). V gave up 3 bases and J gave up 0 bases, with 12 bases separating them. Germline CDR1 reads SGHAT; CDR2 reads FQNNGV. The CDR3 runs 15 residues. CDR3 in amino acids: CASSFTGTTSYEQYF. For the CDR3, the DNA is TGTGCCAGCAGCTTCACGGGAACCACCTCCTACGAGCAGTACTTC.

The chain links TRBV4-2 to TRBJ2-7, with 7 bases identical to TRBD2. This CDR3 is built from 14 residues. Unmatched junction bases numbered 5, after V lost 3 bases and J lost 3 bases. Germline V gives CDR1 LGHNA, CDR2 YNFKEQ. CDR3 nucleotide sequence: TGTGCCAGCAGCCATGGGGGGGGAAACTACGAGCAGTACTTC. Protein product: CASSHGGGNYEQYF.